The 18 T cell receptor beta chains below all came from one sample that was sequenced in a study of cytomegalovirus exposure and HLA in healthy donors. 13 Jbeta primers and 60 Vbeta primers were used for the PCR. This table comes from immunoSEQ multiplex PCR, and its TCRdb copy is limited to in-frame clones, with some not included. Of some 160,000 clones in the sample, 70% to 85% were seen once. The source material was PBMCs. Receptor source: a woman aged 25 to 39 in good health and CMV-seronegative.

CDR3 nucleotides: TGTGCCAGCAGCCTACAGGGGGCGCGGGGCTACACCTTC. Encoded protein: CASSLQGARGYTF. The chain joins TRBV5-4 to TRBJ1-2, with 9 bases identical to TRBD1. The CDR3 spans 13 residues. With V trimmed by 4 bases and J by 8 bases, 6 bases remained unmatched. From germline, CDR1 is SGHNT and CDR2 YYREEE (reference sequence). Together with reference TRBV5-4 and TRBJ1-2, the CDR3 gives the full variable domain: ETGVTQSPTHLIKTRGQQVTLRCSSQSGHNTVSWYQQALGQGPQFIFQYYREEENGRGNFPPRFSGLQFPNYSSELNVNALELDDSALYLCASSLQGARGYTFGSGTRLTVV.

The chain couples TRBV27 to TRBJ1-4; a possible D gene is TRBD1 (5 bases). The V and J ends lost 3 bases and 8 bases respectively, with 10 bases between them. The germline V gene has CDR1 MNHEY and CDR2 SMNVEV (reference sequence). This CDR3 has 13 amino acids. CDR3 nucleotide sequence: TGTGCCAGCAGTTTTCAGGGTGGCGAAAAACTGTTTTTT. Translating it yields CASSFQGGEKLFF.

This chain uses TRBV19 with TRBJ2-1; 9 nucleotides agree with TRBD2. CDR1 and CDR2 from the germline V gene are LNHDA and SQIVND (reference sequence). J gave up 6 bases and V 0 bases, and 9 bases lay outside the gene matches. This CDR3 is built from 17 residues. CDR3 loop: CASSIDLGREGINEQFF. The CDR3, as DNA: TGTGCCAGTAGTATAGATCTTGGGCGGGAGGGGATCAATGAGCAGTTCTTC.

V gene TRBV9 combines with J gene TRBJ1-1, with D possibly matching TRBD1 (6 bases). Trimming cost V 2 bases and J 0 bases, with 8 bases left between them. This CDR3 comprises 14 residues. Germline assignment: CDR1 SGDLS and CDR2 YYNGEE. The CDR3 DNA reads TGTGCCAGCAGCGTTACAGGGTTGAACACTGAAGCTTTCTTT. Protein sequence: CASSVTGLNTEAFF.

This chain joins TRBV28 and TRBJ2-7; maybe TRBD2 (6 bases). The V end was cut by 1 base, the J end by 3 bases, with 10 bases between. In germline, CDR1 is MDHEN, CDR2 SYDVKM. The CDR3 is 14 amino acids. The CDR3 region is CASSLFGTYYEQYF. CDR3 DNA: TGTGCCAGCAGTTTATTCGGGACTTACTACGAGCAGTACTTC.

The V call is TRBV11-2, the J call TRBJ2-3, with 7 bases fitting TRBD2. Germline V CDR1 and CDR2: SGHAT, FQNNGV. CDR3 length: 15 residues. After removal of 5 bases from V and 1 base from J, the junction contained 6 bases not matched to a gene. In nucleotides, the CDR3 is TGTGCCAGCAGCCCATGGGCGGGGGGCACAGATACGCAGTATTTT. This codes for CASSPWAGGTDTQYF. Looking up the rest from reference TRBV11-2 and TRBJ2-3 gives the full variable domain: EAGVAQSPRYKIIEKRQSVAFWCNPISGHATLYWYQQILGQGPKLLIQFQNNGVVDDSQLPKDRFSAERLKGVDSTLKIQPAKLEDSAVYLCASSPWAGGTDTQYFGPGTRLTVL.

This clone has a single count. The chain combines TRBV28 with TRBJ1-5; D not certain. CDR3 length equals 12 residues. Between the trimmed V and J ends, which lost 2 bases and 6 bases, there was a span of 5 bases. CDR1 MDHEN and CDR2 SYDVKM come from the germline V gene. The CDR3 protein is CASSLDTQPQHF. The CDR3 bases are TGTGCCAGCAGTTTAGACACTCAGCCCCAGCATTTT.

J is TRBJ2-7 and V is TRBV5-1; TRBD1 matches 9 bases. Germline assignment: CDR1 SGHRS and CDR2 YFSETQ. The CDR3 contains 16 residues. Germline trimming cut 1 base from V and 4 bases from J; bases unmatched to any gene: 9. Here the CDR3 reads CASSLFPRDRVYEQYF. DNA for the CDR3: TGCGCCAGCAGCTTGTTCCCCCGGGACAGGGTATACGAGCAGTACTTC.

V gene TRBV5-1 combines with J gene TRBJ2-2; TRBD1 matches at 9 bases. The germline V gene has CDR1 SGHRS and CDR2 YFSETQ. The trim removed 3 bases at V and 5 bases at J, leaving 5 bases unmatched. This CDR3 is built from 15 residues. CDR3 in amino acids: CASSYRDRVTGELFF. The CDR3 DNA is TGCGCCAGCAGCTATCGGGACAGGGTGACCGGGGAGCTGTTTTTT.

The rearrangement links TRBV20-1 to TRBJ2-6, with D hard to call. Trimming stripped 7 bases from V and 4 bases from J, with 5 bases between. This CDR3 has 11 amino acids. CDR1 is DFQATT and CDR2 is SNEGSKA in the germline V gene (reference sequence). CDR3 amino acids: CSVSGANVLTF. CDR3 nucleotides: TGCAGTGTCTCCGGGGCCAACGTCCTGACTTTC.

This clone has only a few counts. The genes are TRBV4-3 and TRBJ2-7, with 10 bases lining up with TRBD2. CDR3 length: 17 amino acids. Looked up from germline, CDR1 is LGHNA and CDR2 is YSLEER. The ends lost 6 bases at V and 2 bases at J; junction bases unmatched: 13. The CDR3 region has the DNA TGCGCCAGCAGTCAGGTGGTGGGACTAGCGAGTACCTACGAGCAGTACTTC. Its translation is CASSQVVGLASTYEQYF.

This clone has a handful of counts. This sequence joins TRBV11-3 and TRBJ1-3, with unresolved D. The CDR3 is 13 residues long. Germline CDR1 is SGHNT and CDR2 is YENEEA. Trimming took 2 bases from V and 4 from J, leaving 6 bases between them. In nucleotides, the CDR3 is TGTGCCAGCAGCTTAAGCTCCGGAAACACCATATATTTT. It translates to CASSLSSGNTIYF.

The chain couples TRBV5-1 to TRBJ2-1, with 14 bases aligning to TRBD2. Looked up from germline, CDR1 is SGHRS and CDR2 is YFSETQ. Trimming took 4 bases from V and 7 from J; bases not matched to a gene: 4. The CDR3 loop spans 15 amino acids. The CDR3 DNA is TGCGCCAGCAGCCAGGGACTAGCGGGAGTAAATGAGCAGTTCTTC. Its protein is CASSQGLAGVNEQFF.

This chain links TRBV2 with TRBJ1-2, with TRBD1 identical over 7 bases. Germline V CDR1 and CDR2: SNHLY, FYNNEI. CDR3 length equals 13 residues. V lost 4 bases, J lost 2 bases, and 1 base stayed unmatched. CDR3 region: CASSVGQNYGYTF. In DNA, the CDR3 is TGTGCCAGCAGTGTGGGACAGAACTATGGCTACACCTTC.

The V and J genes are TRBV30 and TRBJ1-2, with D maybe TRBD1 (5 bases). The CDR3 sequence is 16 residues long. Germline assignment: CDR1 GTSNPN and CDR2 SVGIG (reference sequence). Trimming shortened V by 2 bases and J by 7 bases, and 23 bases separated the two germline ends. The CDR3 region has the DNA TGTGCCTGGAGTCCGTCAGACAGAGATATATGGATTGGCTACACCTTC. Its protein is CAWSPSDRDIWIGYTF.

This chain connects TRBV5-4 to TRBJ2-7; 10 bases match TRBD1. With V trimmed by 7 bases and J by 3 bases, 13 bases remained unmatched. The CDR3 consists of 16 residues. In germline, CDR1 is SGHNT, CDR2 YYREEE (reference sequence). CDR3 protein: CASALGTGEGSYEQYF. DNA for the CDR3: TGTGCCAGCGCCCTAGGGACAGGGGAAGGTAGCTACGAGCAGTACTTC.

This clone was counted once. The chain links TRBV6-1 to TRBJ2-1, with D unclear. This CDR3 region has 12 residues. CDR1 is MNHNS and CDR2 is SASEGT in the germline V gene. The V gene lost 7 bases and the J gene lost 8 bases, with 12 bases spanning the gap. This CDR3 is CASTSREDEQFF. The CDR3 region has the DNA TGTGCCAGCACCTCCCGCGAGGATGAGCAGTTCTTC.

This clone appeared a few times. The chain uses TRBV7-8 and TRBJ1-2; D is possibly TRBD1 (5 bases). Trimming stripped 1 base from V and 2 bases from J, with 14 bases between. This CDR3 is 16 amino acids long. CDR1 and CDR2 (germline): SGHVS, FQNEAQ. CDR3 DNA sequence: TGTGCCAGCAGCTTAGTTGGCTCCCGGGGGAACTATGGCTACACCTTC. It yields the protein CASSLVGSRGNYGYTF. Based on the CDR3 plus reference TRBV7-8 and TRBJ1-2, the full variable domain is GAGVSQSPRYKVAKRGQDVALRCDPISGHVSLFWYQQALGQGPEFLTYFQNEAQLDKSGLPSDRFFAERPEGSVSTLKIQRTQQEDSAVYLCASSLVGSRGNYGYTFGSGTRLTVV.